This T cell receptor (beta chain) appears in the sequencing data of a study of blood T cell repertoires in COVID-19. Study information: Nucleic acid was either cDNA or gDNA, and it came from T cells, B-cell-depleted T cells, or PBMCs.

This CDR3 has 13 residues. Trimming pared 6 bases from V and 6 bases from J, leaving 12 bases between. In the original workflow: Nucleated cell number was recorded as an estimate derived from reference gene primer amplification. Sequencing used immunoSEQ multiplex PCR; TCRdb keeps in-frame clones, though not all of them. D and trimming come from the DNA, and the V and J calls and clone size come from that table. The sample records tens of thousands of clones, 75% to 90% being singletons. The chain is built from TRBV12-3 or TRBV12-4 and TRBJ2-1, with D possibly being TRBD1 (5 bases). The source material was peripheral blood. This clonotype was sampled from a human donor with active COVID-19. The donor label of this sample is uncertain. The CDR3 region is CASSRQYLNEQFF. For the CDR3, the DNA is TGTGCCAGCAGCCGACAGTATCTCAATGAGCAGTTCTTC.